This T cell receptor (beta chain) was recovered during a study of identical twins. This clonotype was seen only a few times. Each CDR3 protein is one row after TCRdb ran MiXCR on the 5' RACE reads. The repertoire holds some 250,000 distinct CDR3 sequences, with about 12% as singletons. This sample also appeared in a second study, on yellow fever vaccine responses in identical twins.

The receptor was isolated from a woman aged 18-29 years in good health. The sample was memory (CD45RO+) T cells sorted from blood.

CDR3 coding DNA: TGTGCCAGCGACGGGGTAAACTACAATGAGCAGTTCTTC. Its protein is CASDGVNYNEQFF. The chain couples TRBV6-6 to TRBJ2-1, with TRBD2 as a possible D gene (5 bases). Trimming removed 8 bases at V and 3 bases at J, with 11 bases between. The CDR3 is made up of 13 amino acids. CDR1 MNHNY and CDR2 SVGAGI come from the germline V gene (reference sequence).